Here is one T cell receptor beta chain with its context. The ends were cut back, 0 bases at V and 0 bases at J, with 11 bases in the middle. The CDR3 extends over 16 amino acids. Per germline, CDR1 LGHNA and CDR2 YSLEER. This sample was taken from a study of blood T cell repertoires in COVID-19. As for the study in general: Samples representing acute and convalescent COVID-19 were sourced from the United States, Italy and Spain. Nucleic acid was either cDNA or gDNA, and it came from T cells, B-cell-depleted T cells, or PBMCs.

Original processing methods: Nucleated cell number was recorded as an estimate derived from reference gene primer amplification. The data were produced by immunoSEQ multiplex PCR, yet TCRdb's version contains in-frame clones alone and is incomplete. V and J calls and clone size are given by that table; D and trimming were obtained from the DNA. This sample yields approximately 220,000 clones, of which approximately 81% are seen a single time; roughly 5% belongs to the top ten. The V and J genes are TRBV4-3 and TRBJ1-1; D might be TRBD1 (6 bases). Specimen: peripheral blood. The source of this sequence is a woman aged 60 to 75 who had recovered from COVID-19. CDR3: CASSQDPRQVNTEAFF. Here the CDR3 DNA reads TGCGCCAGCAGCCAAGATCCCCGACAGGTGAACACTGAAGCTTTCTTT.